This entry lists 9 T cell receptor beta chains sequenced from one sample in a study of CD8 T cells in ankylosing spondylitis. A single record per CDR3 protein comes from TCRdb applying MiXCR to the 5' RACE reads. The sample has 100,000 to 150,000 distinct CDR3 sequences, 9.3% seen once. The sequenced material came from blood, either unsorted or a sorted T cell fraction (not recorded which). Every receptor here comes from a male donor with ankylosing spondylitis or in good health (not recorded which).

In regard to this clonotype: With a much larger clone just one base away, this may be a read error. The chain is built from TRBV20-1 and TRBJ2-7; 14 nucleotides line up with TRBD2. The germline V gene encodes CDR1 DFQATT and CDR2 SNEGSKA (reference sequence). The CDR3 consists of 18 residues. CDR3 sequence (DNA): TGCTGTGCTAGATTGGGACGGAGGACTAGCGGGAGGCCTTACGAGCAGTACTTC. Its translation: CCARLGRRTSGRPYEQYF.

This clonotype occurred many times. J is TRBJ2-3 and V is TRBV5-1, with D possibly TRBD1 on 6 matching bases. The V end was cut by 4 bases, the J end by 0 bases, with 15 bases between. CDR3 length: 16 residues. Germline CDR1 SGHRS, CDR2 YFSETQ. The DNA for the CDR3 is TGCGCCAGCAGCATCGATGGACAGACTAGCACAGATACGCAGTATTTT. Translation gives CASSIDGQTSTDTQYF.

This clonotype was recorded at least ten times. The V call is TRBV5-1, the J call TRBJ2-7, with D uncertain. Germline CDR1 and CDR2: SGHRS and YFSETQ. The CDR3 runs to 12 residues. Trimming removed 4 bases at V and 6 bases at J, with 11 bases between. The CDR3 loop reads CASSLPSAEQYF. The CDR3 nucleotides read TGCGCCAGCAGCCTCCCGTCTGCCGAGCAGTACTTC.

This clonotype has a handful of counts. The chain joins TRBV12-3 or TRBV12-4 to TRBJ2-7; 10 bases match TRBD1. The ends lost 6 bases at V and 4 bases at J; junction bases unmatched: 3. This CDR3 comprises 13 residues. This chain's CDR3 is CASRDRGAYEQYF. The CDR3 nucleotides are TGTGCCAGCAGGGACAGGGGGGCATACGAGCAGTACTTC.

This clonotype was counted only a few times. This chain joins TRBV29-1 and TRBJ2-2; TRBD2 matches 7 bases. The CDR3 covers 15 residues. Germline loops: CDR1 SQVTM, CDR2 ANQGSEA. With 2 bases clipped from V and 1 base from J, the junction kept 4 bases outside the gene matches. The CDR3 is CSVETGGRNTGELFF. The CDR3, as DNA: TGCAGCGTTGAAACTGGCGGGAGGAACACCGGGGAGCTGTTTTTT.

The chain carries TRBV20-1 and TRBJ2-1, with 9 bases identical to TRBD1. The CDR3 has 15 amino acids. The V gene's germline CDR1 is DFQATT and CDR2 SNEGSKA (reference sequence). The junction had 5 bases not matched to a gene; V was cut back by 2 bases and J by 3 bases. The CDR3 is CSARPRDRDYNEQFF. The CDR3 DNA reads as TGCAGTGCTAGACCTAGGGACAGGGACTACAATGAGCAGTTCTTC.

The V call is TRBV7-3, the J call TRBJ2-3; D might be TRBD1 (7 bases). Germline CDR1 SGHTA, CDR2 FQGTGA. This CDR3 has 14 amino acids. Trimming removed 8 bases at V and 3 bases at J, with 15 bases between. Here the CDR3 DNA reads TGTGCCAGCCCCAACAGGGGAGGTACAGATACGCAGTATTTT. Protein: CASPNRGGTDTQYF.

As to this clonotype: It may be a read error: a sequence one base away is much more abundant. The chain combines TRBV6-1 with TRBJ2-1; tentative D call: TRBD2 (6 bases). V was cut by 6 bases and J by 7 bases, with 16 bases left in between. Germline V lookup: CDR1 MNHNS, CDR2 SASEGT. The CDR3 length is 14 residues. The CDR3, as DNA: TGTGCCAGCAGGAAGCGAGGAGGGGCGAATGAGCAGTTCTTC. It codes for CASRKRGGANEQFF.

This clonotype was observed at least ten times. The chain joins TRBV20-1 to TRBJ2-7; D could derive from TRBD1 or TRBD2 (5 bases each). The CDR3 consists of 14 residues. Deletions cut 5 bases from V and 0 bases from J, with 14 bases between. The germline gives CDR1 DFQATT, CDR2 SNEGSKA (reference sequence). In DNA, the CDR3 is TGCAGTGCTGAAACGGGGCGTTCCTCCTACGAGCAGTACTTC. It specifies CSAETGRSSYEQYF.